The 5 T cell receptor beta chains below come from one sample, sequenced in a study of blood T cell repertoires in COVID-19. TCRdb's copy holds only in-frame clones and misses some; the assay was immunoSEQ multiplex PCR. Among approximately 250,000 clones listed, around 90% were seen once. The sample comprised peripheral blood. The source is a man aged 30 to 45 with COVID-19, enrolled during active disease.

This chain connects TRBV7-3 to TRBJ2-2, with 8 bases fitting TRBD1. Germline lookup yields CDR1 SGHTA and CDR2 FQGTGA. This CDR3 spans 16 amino acids. V gave up 5 bases and J gave up 4 bases; unmatched junction bases: 9. CDR3 residues: CASSTSDRAGTGELFF. CDR3 DNA: TGTGCCAGCAGCACCTCGGACAGGGCCGGCACCGGGGAGCTGTTTTTT. Variable domain in full (rest from reference TRBV7-3 and TRBJ2-2): GAGVSQTPSNKVTEKGKYVELRCDPISGHTALYWYRQSLGQGPEFLIYFQGTGAADDSGLPNDRFFAVRPEGSVSTLKIQRTERGDSAVYLCASSTSDRAGTGELFFGEGSRLTVL.

The rearrangement uses TRBV6-5 and TRBJ1-1; D gene ambiguous. Per the germline V gene, CDR1 is MNHEY and CDR2 is SVGAGI. The CDR3 covers 15 residues. V lost 4 bases, J lost 5 bases, and 17 bases lay in between. CDR3 sequence reads: CASSFWEGARTEAFF. In DNA form, the CDR3 reads TGTGCCAGCAGTTTCTGGGAGGGCGCGAGAACTGAAGCTTTCTTT.

This rearrangement joins TRBV7-9 to TRBJ2-7; no clear D. Germline-derived CDR1 and CDR2 are SEHNR and FQNEAQ (reference sequence). V dropped 3 bases and J dropped 2 bases, with 5 bases sitting between them. The CDR3 contains 12 residues. The CDR3 here is CASSFDTYEQYF. CDR3 DNA: TGTGCCAGCAGCTTCGACACCTACGAGCAGTACTTC.

The chain employs TRBV10-1 and TRBJ1-1; 9 nucleotides match TRBD1. Germline V CDR1 and CDR2: WNHNN, SYGVQD (reference sequence). The trim removed 6 bases at V and 6 bases at J, leaving 5 bases unmatched. This CDR3 has 13 residues. The CDR3 DNA reads TGCGCCAGCAGGGGACAGGGTACCTCTGAAGCTTTCTTT. This sequence encodes CASRGQGTSEAFF.

The chain combines TRBV10-3 with TRBJ2-2, with a tentative D call TRBD2 (5 bases). The CDR3 extends over 20 amino acids. Deletions cut 3 bases from V and 2 bases from J, with 25 bases between. CDR1 ENHRY and CDR2 SYGVKD come from the germline V gene. CDR3 loop: CAISEWRVAAAPLNTGELFF. CDR3 coding DNA: TGTGCCATCAGTGAATGGCGGGTTGCGGCCGCACCCTTAAACACCGGGGAGCTGTTTTTT.